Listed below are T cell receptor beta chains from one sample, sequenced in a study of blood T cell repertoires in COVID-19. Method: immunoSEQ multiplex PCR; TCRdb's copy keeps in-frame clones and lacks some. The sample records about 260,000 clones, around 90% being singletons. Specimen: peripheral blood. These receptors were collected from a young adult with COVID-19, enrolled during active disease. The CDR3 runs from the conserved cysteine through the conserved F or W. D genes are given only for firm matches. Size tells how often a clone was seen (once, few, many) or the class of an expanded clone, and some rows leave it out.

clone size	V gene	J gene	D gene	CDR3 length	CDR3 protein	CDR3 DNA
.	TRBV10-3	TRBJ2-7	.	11	CAISEAHEQYF	TGTGCCATCAGTGAAGCCCACGAGCAGTACTTC
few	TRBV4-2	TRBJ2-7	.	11	CASSHRDEQYF	TGTGCCAGCAGTCACCGGGACGAGCAGTACTTC
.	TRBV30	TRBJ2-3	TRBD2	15	CAWSKSSGRTDTQYF	TGTGCCTGGAGCAAATCTAGCGGCCGCACAGATACGCAGTATTTT
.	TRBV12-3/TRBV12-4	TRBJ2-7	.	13	CASSLSGTYEQYF	TGTGCCAGCAGTTTAAGCGGAACTTACGAGCAGTACTTC
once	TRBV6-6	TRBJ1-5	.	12	CASSYSGQPQHF	TGTGCCAGCAGTTATTCAGGTCAGCCCCAGCATTTT
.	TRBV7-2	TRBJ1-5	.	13	CASSLGHNQPQHF	TGTGCCAGCAGCTTGGGACACAATCAGCCCCAGCATTTT
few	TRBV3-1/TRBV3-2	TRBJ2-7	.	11	CASSQTDEQYF	TGTGCCAGCAGCCAAACTGACGAGCAGTACTTC
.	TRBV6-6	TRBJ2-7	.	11	CASRKDGEQYF	TGTGCCAGCAGAAAAGACGGGGAGCAGTACTTC
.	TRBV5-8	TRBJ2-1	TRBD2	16	CASSAAWAGGRNEQFF	TGTGCCAGCAGCGCCGCCTGGGCGGGGGGTAGGAATGAGCAGTTCTTC
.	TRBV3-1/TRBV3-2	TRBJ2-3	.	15	CASSQVNGGPDTQYF	TGTGCCAGCAGCCAAGTCAATGGGGGCCCAGATACGCAGTATTTT
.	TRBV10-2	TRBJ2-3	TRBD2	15	CASRGTSGSADTQYF	TGCGCCAGCAGAGGGACTAGCGGGAGTGCAGATACGCAGTATTTT
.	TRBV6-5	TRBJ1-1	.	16	CASSYDESRVNTEAFF	TGTGCCAGCAGTTACGACGAGTCGCGGGTAAACACTGAAGCTTTCTTT
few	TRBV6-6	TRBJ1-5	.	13	CASSYSSDQPQHF	TGTGCCAGCAGTTACTCGAGTGATCAGCCCCAGCATTTT
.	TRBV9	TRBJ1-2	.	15	CASSPVVGVNYGYTF	TGTGCCAGCAGCCCTGTTGTCGGAGTTAACTATGGCTACACCTTC
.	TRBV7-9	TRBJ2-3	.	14	CASSLGQGTDTQYF	TGTGCCAGCAGCTTGGGGCAGGGCACAGATACGCAGTATTTT
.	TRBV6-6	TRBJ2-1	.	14	CASSLSDIYNEQFF	TGTGCCAGCAGTCTTAGCGATATCTACAATGAGCAGTTCTTC
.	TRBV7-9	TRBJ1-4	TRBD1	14	CASSLGQGDEKLFF	TGTGCCAGCAGCTTGGGACAGGGCGACGAAAAACTGTTTTTT
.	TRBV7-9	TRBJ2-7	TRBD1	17	CASSSLTDRGPFYEQYF	TGTGCCAGCAGCTCATTGACGGACAGGGGGCCGTTTTACGAGCAGTACTTC
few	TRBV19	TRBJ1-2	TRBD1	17	CASSRKSGGASNYGYTF	TGTGCCAGTAGTCGCAAATCAGGGGGCGCTTCCAACTATGGCTACACCTTC
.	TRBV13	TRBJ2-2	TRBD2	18	CASSSGLAGGRGTGELFF	TGTGCCAGCAGCTCGGGACTAGCGGGAGGTCGCGGCACCGGGGAGCTGTTTTTT
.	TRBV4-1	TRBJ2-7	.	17	CASSQEGGMGPPYEQYF	TGCGCCAGCAGCCAAGAAGGGGGAATGGGACCACCCTACGAGCAGTACTTC
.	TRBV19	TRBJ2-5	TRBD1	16	CASSWLSGTGEETQYF	TGTGCCAGTAGTTGGCTCTCCGGGACAGGGGAAGAGACCCAGTACTTC
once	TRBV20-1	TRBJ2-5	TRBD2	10	CSAVERELYF	TGCAGTGCTGTCGAGCGGGAGTTGTACTTC
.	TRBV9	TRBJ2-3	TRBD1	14	CASSEGQGTDTQYF	TGTGCCAGCAGCGAGGGACAGGGGACAGATACGCAGTATTTT
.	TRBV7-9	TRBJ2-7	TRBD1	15	CASSPPGTGDYEQYF	TGTGCCAGCAGCCCTCCCGGGACAGGGGACTACGAGCAGTACTTC
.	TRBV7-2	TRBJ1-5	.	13	CASSFWTDQPQHF	TGTGCCAGCAGCTTTTGGACAGATCAGCCCCAGCATTTT
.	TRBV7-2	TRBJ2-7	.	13	CASSYRGGYEQYF	TGTGCCAGCAGCTACAGGGGGGGATACGAGCAGTACTTC
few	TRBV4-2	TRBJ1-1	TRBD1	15	CASSQASDRAAEAFF	TGTGCCAGCAGCCAAGCTTCGGACAGGGCGGCTGAAGCTTTCTTT